This is a list of T cell receptor beta chains from one sample in a study of blood T cell repertoires in COVID-19. Generated by immunoSEQ multiplex PCR, the TCRdb table keeps only in-frame clones and is missing some. The sample shows hundreds of thousands of clones, around 87% of them seen only once. The sample comprised PBMCs or T cells enriched from blood (not recorded which). The receptors originated from a woman younger than 30 with acute COVID-19. CDR3s leave out the opening cysteine and the closing phenylalanine or tryptophan. Fields, in order: clone size, CDR3 length, J gene, D gene, V gene, CDR3 protein. D genes are given only for firm matches. Not all rows give a size; the values are once, few, many and, for expanded clones, a class.

. | 21 | TRBJ1-5 | . | TRBV21-1 | ASSKNRENRSIIAYRYNQPQH
. | 12 | TRBJ1-1 | . | TRBV7-9 | ASSLALAATEAF
. | 20 | TRBJ2-1 | TRBD2 | TRBV30 | AWRRLRGGLAGVVISYNEQF
. | 15 | TRBJ1-5 | TRBD1 | TRBV19 | ASSILGGTGDNQPQH
. | 12 | TRBJ1-1 | . | TRBV7-2 | ASSLGELNTEAF
few | 12 | TRBJ1-2 | TRBD1 | TRBV7-2 | ASSLSAGGYGYT
. | 10 | TRBJ1-4 | . | TRBV5-1 | ASQGSGEKLF
. | 13 | TRBJ2-1 | TRBD2 | TRBV24-1 | ATSESTSTRNEQF
. | 14 | TRBJ1-1 | . | TRBV4-1 | ASSQEGRLLNTEAF
. | 13 | TRBJ2-1 | TRBD2 | TRBV18 | ASSLGTSGSNEQF
. | 13 | TRBJ2-3 | . | TRBV30 | AWSVGSGEADTQY
once | 13 | TRBJ2-7 | TRBD2 | TRBV18 | ASSPPSGRAGEQY
. | 13 | TRBJ1-2 | . | TRBV2 | ASTPQGLVRRGYT
. | 12 | TRBJ1-1 | TRBD1 | TRBV29-1 | SDSRGTGGTEAF
. | 13 | TRBJ2-1 | TRBD2 | TRBV6-5 | ASSPYSGSRYEQF
. | 11 | TRBJ2-1 | . | TRBV27 | ASGGLNYNEQF
. | 14 | TRBJ1-3 | TRBD1 | TRBV18 | ASSPQGATSGNTIY
. | 15 | TRBJ2-1 | TRBD2 | TRBV14 | ASSQDWLKRENNEQF
. | 12 | TRBJ2-1 | . | TRBV19 | ASSIVSSYNEQF
. | 13 | TRBJ1-2 | . | TRBV2 | ASSERAGVVHGYT
. | 11 | TRBJ2-1 | TRBD2 | TRBV6-6 | ASSQPLAGEGF